These 26 T cell receptor beta chains were sequenced from one sample in a study of T cell responses to AZD1222 COVID-19 vaccine. Sequencing was performed with immunoSEQ multiplex PCR; in TCRdb, only in-frame clones are kept and a portion is missing. The table records about 170,000 clones, just under 95% of them present only once. Sample: peripheral blood, taken on day 0 of AZD1222 vaccination. The receptors were sampled from an adult in good health.

This chain connects TRBV6-5 to TRBJ1-5, with 8 bases that match TRBD1. J was trimmed by 5 bases and V by 5 bases; bases with no gene match: 5. Germline V gives CDR1 MNHEY, CDR2 SVGAGI. This CDR3 comprises 14 residues. The CDR3 loop reads CASSTDRDYQPQHF. CDR3 DNA sequence: TGTGCCAGCAGTACGGACAGGGATTATCAGCCCCAGCATTTT.

This chain uses TRBV2 with TRBJ1-3; 7 bases map to TRBD1. Germline V gene lookup returns CDR1 SNHLY and CDR2 FYNNEI. The J segment lost 0 bases and the V segment lost 8 bases, leaving 4 bases of the junction unmatched. The CDR3 is 14 amino acids. CDR3 amino acids: CASVRDSSGNTIYF. CDR3 nucleotide sequence: TGTGCCAGCGTACGGGACAGCTCTGGAAACACCATATATTTT.

The rearrangement links TRBV7-3 to TRBJ2-2, with D perhaps matching TRBD1 or TRBD2 (5 bases each). The CDR3 is 14 residues long. Trimming took 6 bases from V and 1 from J, leaving 9 bases between them. Germline V gene lookup returns CDR1 SGHTA and CDR2 FQGTGA. CDR3 residues: CASRKGRNTGELFF. CDR3 bases: TGTGCCAGCAGGAAGGGGAGGAACACCGGGGAGCTGTTTTTT.

The chain recombines TRBV5-5 with TRBJ2-7; D unresolved. Germline values: CDR1 SGHKS, CDR2 YYEKEE (reference sequence). CDR3 length: 15 amino acids. Deletions cut 4 bases from V and 0 bases from J, with 14 bases between. CDR3 amino acids: CASSPSARLSYEQYF. Written as DNA, the CDR3 is TGTGCCAGCAGCCCGTCAGCCCGACTCTCCTACGAGCAGTACTTC. Combining the CDR3 with reference TRBV5-5 and TRBJ2-7 gives the whole variable domain DAGVTQSPTHLIKTRGQQVTLRCSPISGHKSVSWYQQVLGQGPQFIFQYYEKEERGRGNFPDRFSARQFPNYSSELNVNALLLGDSALYLCASSPSARLSYEQYFGPGTRLTVT.

This clone was seen more than once but under ten times. V gene TRBV27 combines with J gene TRBJ1-1; D gene ambiguous. V lost 2 bases and J 1 base, leaving 8 bases between the germline ends. The CDR3 runs 14 residues. Looked up from germline, CDR1 is MNHEY and CDR2 is SMNVEV (reference sequence). In DNA form, the CDR3 reads TGTGCCAGCAGTTTAGGTGCAGGGAACACTGAAGCTTTCTTT. The encoded protein is CASSLGAGNTEAFF.

The V gene is TRBV3-1 (or the pseudogene TRBV3-2), the J gene TRBJ2-7; D unclear. Germline assignment: CDR1 LGHDT and CDR2 YNNKEL (reference sequence). V gave up 1 base and J gave up 6 bases, with 7 bases separating them. This CDR3 has 12 residues. CDR3 DNA sequence: TGTGCCAGCAGCCAAGGGGCCGGCGAGCAGTACTTC. Translation: CASSQGAGEQYF.

The chain uses TRBV27 and TRBJ2-1; 7 bases map to TRBD2. The CDR3 is 17 residues long. Germline lookup yields CDR1 MNHEY and CDR2 SMNVEV (reference sequence). With 4 bases clipped from V and 0 bases from J, the junction kept 9 bases outside the gene matches. The CDR3, as DNA: TGTGCCAGCAGTTCACTCCGGCGGGGGAGCTCCTACAATGAGCAGTTCTTC. It translates to CASSSLRRGSSYNEQFF.

The chain has TRBV5-6 and TRBJ2-5; D is unresolved. The V gene lost 0 bases and the J gene lost 0 bases, with 12 bases spanning the gap. CDR1 is SGHDT and CDR2 is YYEEEE in the germline V gene. The CDR3 is 16 amino acids. The CDR3 DNA reads TGTGCCAGCAGCTTGGATGGCCTTGGACACCAAGAGACCCAGTACTTC. Amino acids: CASSLDGLGHQETQYF.

V gene TRBV11-1 combines with J gene TRBJ2-3; 9 bases line up with TRBD2. Germline lookup yields CDR1 SGHAT and CDR2 FQDESV (reference sequence). This CDR3 is built from 15 residues. J lost 8 bases, V lost 0 bases, and 6 bases had no gene match. CDR3: CASSLAHVAGATQYF. The CDR3, as DNA: TGTGCCAGCAGCTTAGCTCATGTAGCGGGAGCTACGCAGTATTTT.

This clone occurred once. The chain is built from TRBV7-2 and TRBJ2-1, with 10 positions matching TRBD2. Germline CDR1 and CDR2: SGHTA and FQGNSA. The CDR3 sequence is 15 residues long. V lost 2 bases and J lost 7; bases outside the gene matches: 5. The CDR3 DNA is TGTGCCAGCAGCTTACCTAGCGGGGGAGGGAATGAGCAGTTCTTC. Translation gives CASSLPSGGGNEQFF. Full variable domain (rest looked up from reference TRBV7-2 and TRBJ2-1): GAGVSQSPSNKVTEKGKDVELRCDPISGHTALYWYRQSLGQGLEFLIYFQGNSAPDKSGLPSDRFSAERTGGSVSTLTIQRTQQEDSAVYLCASSLPSGGGNEQFFGPGTRLTVL.

The chain is built from TRBV3-1 (or the pseudogene TRBV3-2) and TRBJ1-5, with a weak D call TRBD1 (5 bases). V dropped 2 bases and J dropped 5 bases, with 7 bases sitting between them. Germline V lookup: CDR1 LGHDT, CDR2 YNNKEL (reference sequence). The CDR3 covers 13 residues. In DNA, the CDR3 is TGTGCCAGCAGCCAAAACAGGTATCAGCCCCAGCATTTT. Its protein is CASSQNRYQPQHF.

CDR3 sequence reads: CASSLSRADYGYTF. The DNA for the CDR3 is TGTGCCAGCAGCTTATCGCGGGCAGACTATGGCTACACCTTC. V usage is TRBV7-9 and J usage is TRBJ1-2; D not certain. Germline V lookup: CDR1 SEHNR, CDR2 FQNEAQ (reference sequence). Trimming stripped 2 bases from V and 3 bases from J, with 10 bases between. The CDR3 consists of 14 residues.

The rearrangement links TRBV11-2 to TRBJ1-1; D ambiguous. Between the trimmed V and J ends, which lost 1 base and 3 bases, there was a span of 6 bases. The CDR3 sequence is 13 residues long. Germline V gene data show CDR1 as SGHAT and CDR2 as FQNNGV. In DNA form, the CDR3 reads TGTGCCAGCAGCTTAGTAGTTGACACTGAAGCTTTCTTT. Protein sequence: CASSLVVDTEAFF.

This chain uses TRBV6-1 with TRBJ1-5; a weak D match, TRBD1 (6 bases). The CDR3 covers 13 residues. Germline V CDR1 and CDR2: MNHNS, SASEGT. Between the trimmed V and J ends, which lost 0 bases and 7 bases, there was a span of 7 bases. CDR3 sequence reads: CASSEAGHQPQHF. DNA of the CDR3: TGTGCCAGCAGTGAAGCGGGACACCAGCCCCAGCATTTT.

J is TRBJ2-7 and V is TRBV4-3; the D gene is possibly TRBD1 (6 bases). The V gene's germline CDR1 is LGHNA and CDR2 YSLEER. There are 15 residues in the CDR3. V lost 0 bases and J lost 5, with 14 bases in between. The CDR3 region is CASSQENRANHEQYF. The DNA for the CDR3 is TGCGCCAGCAGCCAAGAAAACAGGGCGAACCACGAGCAGTACTTC.

This CDR3 reads CASSQEPGGRTEAFF. The CDR3 DNA follows: TGCGCCAGCAGCCAAGAACCAGGGGGAAGAACTGAAGCTTTCTTT. V usage is TRBV4-1 and J usage is TRBJ1-1; 7 bases agree with TRBD1. J lost 5 bases, V lost 0 bases, and 6 bases had no gene match. Germline loops: CDR1 MGHRA, CDR2 YSYEKL. The CDR3 consists of 15 residues.

The chain carries TRBV5-4 and TRBJ1-5, with D perhaps matching TRBD1 (5 bases). Trimming took 5 bases from V and 2 from J, leaving 11 bases between them. Germline CDR1 reads SGHNT; CDR2 reads YYREEE (reference sequence). This CDR3 region has 14 residues. Written as DNA, the CDR3 is TGTGCCAGCAGTTTGCAGGGTGGCAATCAGCCCCAGCATTTT. The encoded protein is CASSLQGGNQPQHF.

DNA for the CDR3: TGCGCCAGCAGCGTCGGCACAGGGAATCGGGAGCTGTTTTTT. Its protein is CASSVGTGNRELFF. The chain couples TRBV5-1 to TRBJ2-2; D perhaps matches TRBD1 (6 bases). Trimming cost V 4 bases and J 9 bases, with 16 bases left between them. From germline, CDR1 is SGHRS and CDR2 YFSETQ. There are 14 residues in the CDR3.

The rearrangement joins TRBV6-5 to TRBJ1-6; 8 bases align to TRBD1. In germline, CDR1 is MNHEY, CDR2 SVGAGI. After removal of 5 bases from V and 9 bases from J, the junction contained 9 bases not matched to a gene. The length of the CDR3 is 15 residues. The CDR3 DNA is TGTGCCAGCAGTAACTGGGACAGGTGGGGTTCACCCCTCCACTTT. It encodes CASSNWDRWGSPLHF.

The V gene is TRBV6-2 or TRBV6-3, the J gene TRBJ2-1; D unclear. V was pared by 2 bases and J by 2 bases, with 10 bases between. Germline CDR1 and CDR2: MNHEY and SVGEGT. The CDR3 has 15 amino acids. For the CDR3, the DNA is TGTGCCAGCAGTTACGGGGTCCCTCCCTACAATGAGCAGTTCTTC. Residues: CASSYGVPPYNEQFF.

The chain employs TRBV30 and TRBJ2-2; D gene ambiguous. Germline values: CDR1 GTSNPN, CDR2 SVGIG (reference sequence). CDR3 length equals 12 residues. The V end lost 3 bases, the J end lost 4 bases, and 6 bases lay between the germline ends. CDR3 bases: TGTGCCTGGAGATTACGCACCGGGGAGCTGTTTTTT. Protein sequence: CAWRLRTGELFF.

In this sample, this clone turned up once. This chain joins TRBV30 and TRBJ1-4; 9 bases are shared with TRBD1. The CDR3 loop spans 15 amino acids. Trimming at V came to 1 base and at J to 8 bases, leaving 8 bases not matched to a gene. Per the germline V gene, CDR1 is GTSNPN and CDR2 is SVGIG (reference sequence). The chain's CDR3 is CAWSGYRGLAEKLFF. The CDR3 nucleotides read TGTGCCTGGAGTGGGTACAGGGGGCTGGCGGAAAAACTGTTTTTT.

V usage is TRBV12-5 and J usage is TRBJ2-5; possibly TRBD2 for D (5 bases). Trimming stripped 5 bases from V and 1 base from J, with 11 bases between. The CDR3 runs to 14 residues. CDR1 is LGHNT, CDR2 FRNRAP, per germline. The CDR3 sequence is CASGPPGGQETQYF. In DNA form, the CDR3 reads TGTGCTAGTGGTCCCCCCGGAGGCCAAGAGACCCAGTACTTC. The full variable domain, completed using reference TRBV12-5 and TRBJ2-5, is DARVTQTPRHKVTEMGQEVTMRCQPILGHNTVFWYRQTMMQGLELLAYFRNRAPLDDSGMPKDRFSAEMPDATLATLKIQPSEPRDSAVYFCASGPPGGQETQYFGPGTRLLVL.

The V gene is TRBV12-5, the J gene TRBJ2-5; TRBD2 aligns across 10 bases. The CDR3 spans 16 residues. The V segment lost 2 bases and the J segment 0 bases; nucleotides outside the gene matches: 3. Germline values: CDR1 LGHNT, CDR2 FRNRAP. CDR3 protein: CASGLLAGVYQETQYF. In DNA, the CDR3 is TGTGCTAGTGGTTTGCTAGCGGGGGTCTACCAAGAGACCCAGTACTTC.

The chain has TRBV7-9 and TRBJ2-1; TRBD2 is a possible D gene (6 bases). CDR1 SEHNR and CDR2 FQNEAQ come from the germline V gene (reference sequence). CDR3 length: 13 residues. Trimming shortened V by 5 bases and J by 5 bases, and 10 bases separated the two germline ends. The CDR3, as DNA: TGTGCCAGCAGCCGCGGGATACACAATGAGCAGTTCTTC. Protein sequence: CASSRGIHNEQFF. The variable domain in full, with the rest retrieved from reference TRBV7-9 and TRBJ2-1, is DTGVSQNPRHKITKRGQNVTFRCDPISEHNRLYWYRQTLGQGPEFLTYFQNEAQLEKSRLLSDRFSAERPKGSFSTLEIQRTEQGDSAMYLCASSRGIHNEQFFGPGTRLTVL.

The rearrangement uses TRBV7-2 and TRBJ1-2; maybe TRBD1 (5 bases). V lost 4 bases and J lost 6, with 12 bases in between. The CDR3 loop spans 13 amino acids. The germline CDR1 and CDR2 sequences are SGHTA and FQGNSA. The CDR3 bases are TGTGCCAGCAGCTCCTTTCAGGGAGATGGCTACACCTTC. Amino acids: CASSSFQGDGYTF.